This T cell receptor beta chain was profiled in a study of T cell responses to AZD1222 COVID-19 vaccine. Data came from immunoSEQ multiplex PCR; TCRdb stores just in-frame clones and leaves some out. The top ten clones hold 3.4% of a sample with 110,000 to 150,000 clones, 90% of them seen once. The ends were cut back, 5 bases at V and 8 bases at J, with 10 bases in the middle. CDR3 length: 11 amino acids. Germline V gene sequence: CDR1 SNHLY, CDR2 FYNNEI. The sequences come from peripheral blood, collected on day 0 of AZD1222 vaccination. The TCR sequence derives from an adult in good health. V and J are TRBV2 and TRBJ2-7, with D tentatively TRBD1 or TRBD2 (6 bases each). This chain's CDR3 is CASSRRDKQYF. In DNA, the CDR3 is TGTGCCAGCAGTAGGAGGGACAAGCAGTACTTC.